Below, 25 T cell receptor beta chains from the same sample are listed, as sequenced in a study of T cells after yellow fever vaccination. TCRdb analysed the 5' RACE reads with MiXCR anew, one entry per CDR3 protein. The table shows some 110,000 distinct CDR3 sequences, with 7.4% occurring only once. Sequencing used CD4+ T cells sorted from PBMCs, obtained around 10 days after the first yellow fever vaccination. These receptors were taken from a man aged 18-30 years who received the YFV17D yellow fever vaccine.

A remark on this clonotype: This CDR3 is missing its conserved last phenylalanine or tryptophan, likely due to a read error. This chain connects TRBV7-3 to TRBJ2-7; D is possibly TRBD1 or TRBD2 (6 bases each). Trimming took 2 bases from V and 4 from J, leaving 9 bases between them. Germline V gene data show CDR1 as SGHTA and CDR2 as FQGTGA. The CDR3 consists of 13 residues. CDR3 protein: CASSLGGGYEQYL. CDR3 sequence (DNA): TGTGCCAGCAGCTTAGGAGGGGGTTACGAGCAGTACTTA.

The chain couples TRBV7-6 to TRBJ1-4; 8 bases align to TRBD1. Germline loops: CDR1 SGHVS, CDR2 FNYEAQ. The CDR3 contains 17 residues. Losses at the gene ends were 3 bases for V and 0 bases for J; bases not matched to a gene: 6. Here the CDR3 reads CASSFQGASATNEKLFF. CDR3 in DNA: TGTGCCAGCAGCTTCCAGGGGGCCTCTGCAACTAATGAAAAACTGTTTTTT.

On this clonotype: This sequence may be a read error, since a much larger clone differs from it by one base. V and J are TRBV4-1 and TRBJ2-3, with TRBD2 matching over 7 bases. The germline V gene encodes CDR1 MGHRA and CDR2 YSYEKL. The CDR3 extends over 15 amino acids. CDR3 DNA: TGCGCCAGCGGCCAAAGAGCGGGGATTCAAGATACGCAGTATTTT. It yields the protein CASGQRAGIQDTQYF.

This clonotype was observed at least ten times. The CDR3 sequence: CASSQADTQYF. The CDR3, as DNA: TGCGCCAGCAGCCAAGCAGATACGCAGTATTTT. This chain connects TRBV4-1 to TRBJ2-3; no clear D gene. Looked up from germline, CDR1 is MGHRA and CDR2 is YSYEKL. Trimming stripped 1 base from V and 4 bases from J, with 0 bases between. This CDR3 region has 11 residues.

This clonotype was detected ten times or more. The rearrangement uses TRBV5-1 and TRBJ1-1; D is possibly TRBD1 (5 bases). The CDR3 has 14 residues. Germline-derived CDR1 and CDR2 are SGHRS and YFSETQ. Trimming left V 4 bases short and J 4 bases short, with 14 bases between. The CDR3 DNA reads TGCGCCAGCAGCCGGGACGCCGCGGGCACTGAAGCTTTCTTT. It encodes CASSRDAAGTEAFF.

As to this clonotype: One end of the junction fails to match germline, which may point to a read error. The J gene is TRBJ2-7, the V gene TRBV4-1, with D maybe TRBD1 (6 bases). The germline V gene encodes CDR1 MGHRA and CDR2 YSYEKL. CDR3 length equals 13 residues. The CDR3 region is CARGSGSTYEQYF. As DNA, the CDR3 is TGTGCCAGGGGCTCGGGGTCCACCTACGAGCAGTACTTC.

At least ten counts were recorded for this clonotype. J is TRBJ1-6 and V is TRBV5-1; no reliable D call. CDR3 length: 15 amino acids. The V and J ends lost 0 bases and 5 bases respectively, with 9 bases between them. Germline V gene data show CDR1 as SGHRS and CDR2 as YFSETQ. In DNA form, the CDR3 reads TGCGCCAGCAGCTTGGGCTTCGGGGATAATTCACCCCTCCACTTT. This encodes CASSLGFGDNSPLHF.

This clonotype was seen repeatedly, ten times or more. The CDR3 DNA is TGTGCCAGCAGTTACTCGGGACAGCGGGCCCAGCCCCAGCATTTT. Its protein is CASSYSGQRAQPQHF. This chain connects TRBV6-2 or TRBV6-3 to TRBJ1-5; 7 bases map to TRBD1. This CDR3 contains 15 residues. V lost 0 bases, J lost 7 bases, and 6 bases stayed unmatched. Germline CDR1 is MNHEY and CDR2 is SVGEGT.

This clonotype was picked up many times. The chain links TRBV4-3 to TRBJ1-4; TRBD1 matches 9 bases. V dropped 3 bases and J dropped 7; count of bases not matched to a gene: 18. The CDR3 length is 19 residues. Germline CDR1 is LGHNA and CDR2 is YSLEER. For the CDR3, the DNA is TGCGCCAGCAGCCATGGAAGGACAGGGGCTTTGGAGTTTTCTGAAAAACTGTTTTTT. Translation: CASSHGRTGALEFSEKLFF.

This clonotype was seen at least ten times. This chain joins TRBV4-2 and TRBJ1-2; a possible D gene is TRBD1 (5 bases). There are 16 residues in the CDR3. The germline V gene has CDR1 LGHNA and CDR2 YNFKEQ. Between the trimmed V and J ends, which lost 1 base and 4 bases, there was a span of 16 bases. CDR3 amino acids: CASSQGLVRETYGYTF. CDR3 nucleotide sequence: TGTGCCAGCAGCCAAGGTCTCGTCAGGGAGACCTATGGCTACACCTTC.

The gene calls are TRBV7-2 and TRBJ2-3, with TRBD2 identical over 11 bases. The germline CDR1 and CDR2 sequences are SGHTA and FQGNSA. J gave up 5 bases and V 5 bases, and 6 bases lay outside the gene matches. The CDR3 extends over 15 amino acids. CDR3 residues: CASSRGLAVEDTQYF. The CDR3 region has the DNA TGTGCCAGCAGCCGGGGACTAGCGGTGGAAGATACGCAGTATTTT. The whole variable domain, remainder taken from reference TRBV7-2 and TRBJ2-3, is GAGVSQSPSNKVTEKGKDVELRCDPISGHTALYWYRQSLGQGLEFLIYFQGNSAPDKSGLPSDRFSAERTGGSVSTLTIQRTQQEDSAVYLCASSRGLAVEDTQYFGPGTRLTVL.

This clonotype was recorded at least ten times. V and J are TRBV5-6 and TRBJ2-1; TRBD2 aligns across 10 bases. CDR3 length equals 15 residues. Germline loops: CDR1 SGHDT, CDR2 YYEEEE. The junction had 3 bases not matched to a gene; V was cut back by 4 bases and J by 2 bases. The CDR3 region has the DNA TGTGCCAGCAGCGGCGGGACTAGCGCCTACAATGAGCAGTTCTTC. It yields the protein CASSGGTSAYNEQFF.

This clonotype was detected ten times or more. The rearrangement joins TRBV3-1 to TRBJ2-7, with unresolved D. This CDR3 has 13 residues. The V gene's germline CDR1 is LGHDT and CDR2 YNNKEL (reference sequence). Trimming shortened V by 0 bases and J by 8 bases, and 11 bases separated the two germline ends. The CDR3, as DNA: TGTGCCAGCAGCCAAGATTCGGGCCGCCAGCAGTACTTC. The encoded protein is CASSQDSGRQQYF.

This clonotype came up many times. V usage is TRBV4-3 and J usage is TRBJ2-1; 9 bases map to TRBD2. The CDR3 is made up of 15 amino acids. V lost 1 base to trimming and J lost 7 bases; unmatched junction nucleotides: 5. Germline-derived CDR1 and CDR2 are LGHNA and YSLEER. DNA for the CDR3: TGCGCCAGCAGCCAAGTAGCGGGGGACCAAAATGAGCAGTTCTTC. Its translation is CASSQVAGDQNEQFF.

The rearrangement links TRBV4-3 to TRBJ2-6; no clear D gene. The CDR3 consists of 14 residues. V dropped 5 bases and J dropped 0 bases, with 5 bases sitting between them. Germline values: CDR1 LGHNA, CDR2 YSLEER. CDR3 amino acids: CASSGLSGANVLTF. CDR3 sequence (DNA): TGCGCCAGCAGCGGGCTCTCTGGGGCCAACGTCCTGACTTTC.

This clonotype came up many times. The chain uses TRBV7-9 and TRBJ2-6, with 7 bases identical to TRBD1. V gave up 1 base and J gave up 4 bases; unmatched junction bases: 4. Germline assignment: CDR1 SEHNR and CDR2 FQNEAQ (reference sequence). This CDR3 has 16 amino acids. The CDR3 region is CASSLGGGTGANVLTF. The DNA of the CDR3 is TGTGCCAGCAGCTTAGGAGGGGGCACCGGGGCCAACGTCCTGACTTTC.

On this clonotype: A read error may explain this, as a much larger clone is one base away. V gene TRBV13 combines with J gene TRBJ2-7, with 10 positions matching TRBD2. CDR1 and CDR2 (germline): PRHDT, FYEKMQ (reference sequence). The CDR3 loop spans 15 amino acids. V dropped 5 bases and J dropped 9; count of bases not matched to a gene: 13. In nucleotides, the CDR3 is TGTGCCAGCAGCCCCCCCGGGCTAGCGGGGGACGCGCAGTACTTC. Residues: CASSPPGLAGDAQYF.

The chain couples TRBV12-3 or TRBV12-4 to TRBJ2-5; 7 bases line up with TRBD1. The V gene end was trimmed by 6 bases and the J gene end by 5 bases; junction bases not matched to a gene: 9. The CDR3 is 14 amino acids. The CDR3 region has the DNA TGTGCCAGCAGACGAGACAGGGCCTCCGAGACCCAGTACTTC. Encoded protein: CASRRDRASETQYF.

This clonotype was counted ten times or more. The V and J genes are TRBV6-1 and TRBJ1-1, with D maybe TRBD1 (5 bases). V was clipped by 6 bases and J by 0 bases, with 11 bases between them. Germline CDR1 reads MNHNS; CDR2 reads SASEGT. The CDR3 extends over 14 amino acids. CDR3 DNA: TGTGCCAGCAGCCTGGGGGAAATGAACACTGAAGCTTTCTTT. Residues: CASSLGEMNTEAFF.

The chain carries TRBV20-1 and TRBJ2-5, with 12 bases matching TRBD2. Germline loops: CDR1 DFQATT, CDR2 SNEGSKA (reference sequence). The CDR3 runs to 15 residues. CDR3 protein: CSATKASGGAETQYF. The CDR3 DNA reads TGCAGCGCAACAAAGGCTAGCGGGGGGGCGGAGACCCAGTACTTC.

This clonotype was recorded many times. The rearrangement links TRBV5-6 to TRBJ2-1; no clear D. There are 15 residues in the CDR3. Per germline, CDR1 SGHDT and CDR2 YYEEEE. Trimming shortened V by 3 bases and J by 1 base, and 11 bases separated the two germline ends. The CDR3 DNA is TGTGCCAGCAGCTCCCAAAAAAGATCCTACAATGAGCAGTTCTTC. Its protein is CASSSQKRSYNEQFF.

The CDR3 bases are TGCGCCAGCAGCTTGGCTCCGGGCACCGGGGAGCTGTTTTTT. It translates to CASSLAPGTGELFF. The chain has TRBV5-1 and TRBJ2-2; D remains unclear. Trimming stripped 0 bases from V and 4 bases from J, with 7 bases between. The germline V gene encodes CDR1 SGHRS and CDR2 YFSETQ. This CDR3 comprises 14 residues.

This clonotype was found many times. The chain has TRBV6-2 or TRBV6-3 and TRBJ1-5; TRBD1 matches 8 bases. The germline CDR1 and CDR2 sequences are MNHEY and SVGEGT. This CDR3 has 17 residues. Trimming cost V 5 bases and J 6 bases; bases outside gene matches: 15. The CDR3 DNA follows: TGTGCCAGCAGTCGGACAGGGCGAGGCTTTATAGGTCAGCCCCAGCATTTT. This translates into CASSRTGRGFIGQPQHF.

This clonotype was recorded many times. The chain combines TRBV5-5 with TRBJ1-5; possible D gene TRBD1, 5 bases. V gave up 4 bases and J gave up 3 bases, with 17 bases separating them. Germline loops: CDR1 SGHKS, CDR2 YYEKEE (reference sequence). The CDR3 consists of 16 residues. Here the CDR3 DNA reads TGTGCCAGCAGCATTGGCCCGGGACCCCACAATCAGCCCCAGCATTTT. Its translation is CASSIGPGPHNQPQHF. Drawing the rest from reference TRBV5-5 and TRBJ1-5, the complete variable domain is DAGVTQSPTHLIKTRGQQVTLRCSPISGHKSVSWYQQVLGQGPQFIFQYYEKEERGRGNFPDRFSARQFPNYSSELNVNALLLGDSALYLCASSIGPGPHNQPQHFGDGTRLSIL.

This clonotype has a count of ten or more. The chain recombines TRBV19 with TRBJ2-7, with unresolved D. CDR1 and CDR2 from the germline V gene are LNHDA and SQIVND (reference sequence). Trimming removed 11 bases at V and 11 bases at J, with 16 bases between. This CDR3 has 10 amino acids. CDR3: CAPFSRLEYF. Written as DNA, the CDR3 is TGTGCCCCCTTTAGTCGACTTGAGTACTTC.